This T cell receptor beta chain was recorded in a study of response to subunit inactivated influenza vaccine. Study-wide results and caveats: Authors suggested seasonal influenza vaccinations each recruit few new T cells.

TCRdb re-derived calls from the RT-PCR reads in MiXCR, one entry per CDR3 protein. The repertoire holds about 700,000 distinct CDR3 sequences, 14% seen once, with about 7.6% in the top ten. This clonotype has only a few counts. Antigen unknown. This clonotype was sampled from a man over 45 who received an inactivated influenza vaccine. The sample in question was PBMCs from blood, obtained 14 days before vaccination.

The CDR3 region is CASKVLGGEKLFF. The CDR3 bases are TGTGCCAGCAAGGTTCTTGGGGGTGAAAAACTGTTTTTT. This chain joins TRBV6-1 and TRBJ1-4; D perhaps matches TRBD1 (5 bases). Per the germline V gene, CDR1 is MNHNS and CDR2 is SASEGT. Trimming cost V 7 bases and J 7 bases, with 13 bases left between them. CDR3 length: 13 residues.